The TCR beta chain described here comes from a study of T-cell memory formation after mild COVID-19. This clonotype was counted a few times. Its antigen is unidentified. Trimming took off 2 bases at V and 2 bases at J, with 19 bases between the two ends. The CDR3 is made up of 18 amino acids. Germline CDR1 SGHTA, CDR2 FQGNSA. Researchers used 5'RACE with constant-segment primers to make TCR alpha and TCR beta cDNA libraries that carry sample barcodes and UMIs. MiXCR, run by TCRdb on the 5' RACE reads, gives a single entry per CDR3 protein. The table records fewer than 400,000 distinct CDR3 sequences, over 10% of them present only once. Study-level points and caveats: The study found balanced CD4/CD8 in clones contracting day 15 to 85 and a CD4+ lean in later expanders. Largely, contracting CD4+ clones fell within CM and EM, and contracting CD8+ clones within EMRA. Confirmation of SARS-CoV-2 specificity was lacking for second-wave clones peaking day 37.

Source material: PBMCs or a T cell subset sorted from them (not recorded which). The sequence derives from a man aged 18 to 29 who had mild COVID-19 (a few samples of this study predate the infection). Cell type and time point are not known. J is TRBJ2-1 and V is TRBV7-2, with a possible D match to TRBD2 (6 bases). The CDR3, as DNA: TGTGCCAGCAGCTTACGGGGAGGCCGGTACGGAGCCTACAATGAGCAGTTCTTC. Translated, it gives CASSLRGGRYGAYNEQFF.